This TCR beta chain stems from a study of neurological immune-mediated disorders. Trimming pared 6 bases from V and 7 bases from J, leaving 12 bases between. The CDR3 has 12 amino acids. This clonotype was seen repeatedly, ten times or more. Regarding time point: longitudinal time-point 3. TCRdb analysed the 5' RACE reads with MiXCR anew, one entry per CDR3 protein. The repertoire includes over 90,000 distinct CDR3 sequences, under 14% of them detected once, and 3.1% sits in the top ten. The rearrangement uses TRBV12-3 or TRBV12-4 and TRBJ1-2; no firm D call. Source material: PBMCs. This receptor was obtained from a female donor with HTLV-1-associated myelopathy (HAM/TSP). The chain's CDR3 is CASRSLGSGYTF. As DNA, the CDR3 is TGTGCCAGCAGGTCCTTAGGGTCTGGCTACACCTTC.